These 4 T cell receptor beta chains originate from one sample sequenced in a study of shared clonotypes between healthy human individuals. Data came from immunoSEQ multiplex PCR; TCRdb stores just in-frame clones and leaves some out. The profile shows 700,000 or so clones, roughly 70% of them singletons. Sequencing was performed on memory CD4+ T cells sorted from blood. The sample's subset: CD45RA-negative fraction. These TCRs come from a woman in her twenties or thirties in good health.

The J gene is TRBJ2-3, the V gene TRBV5-1; 15 nucleotides match TRBD2. Germline values: CDR1 SGHRS, CDR2 YFSETQ. The CDR3 runs to 14 residues. V was clipped by 4 bases and J by 11 bases; unmatched bases: 5. CDR3 nucleotide sequence: TGCGCCAGCAGCATAGGACTAGCGGGAGGGATGCAGTATTTT. Translating it yields CASSIGLAGGMQYF.

This chain connects TRBV19 to TRBJ2-7; TRBD2 matches at 12 bases. Germline V lookup: CDR1 LNHDA, CDR2 SQIVND (reference sequence). Germline trimming cut 3 bases from V and 7 bases from J; bases unmatched to any gene: 7. The CDR3 totals 15 residues. CDR3: CASSITSGRTGEQYF. In DNA form, the CDR3 reads TGTGCCAGTAGTATTACTAGCGGGAGGACTGGGGAGCAGTACTTC.

This chain joins TRBV6-4 and TRBJ2-3; 7 positions agree with TRBD1. This CDR3 spans 15 amino acids. V shed 7 bases, J shed 0 bases, and the junction held 7 bases outside the gene matches. Germline assignment: CDR1 MRHNA and CDR2 SNTAGT. CDR3 sequence: CASKGTATSTDTQYF. The CDR3 bases are TGTGCCAGCAAGGGGACAGCAACTAGCACAGATACGCAGTATTTT.

This clone occurred a few times. This rearrangement joins TRBV7-2 to TRBJ2-1, with D hard to call. V lost 5 bases and J 5 bases, leaving 10 bases between the germline ends. CDR3 size: 13 residues. Germline CDR1 SGHTA, CDR2 FQGNSA. The CDR3 sequence: CASSLQRDNEQFF. CDR3 nucleotide sequence: TGTGCCAGCAGCCTACAGCGAGACAATGAGCAGTTCTTC.